Shown below are 9 T cell receptor beta chains from a single sample sequenced in a study of cytomegalovirus exposure and HLA in healthy donors. The primer mix had 60 Vbeta and 13 Jbeta primers. Some clones are missing from TCRdb's copy, which holds only in-frame ones; the method was immunoSEQ multiplex PCR. The sample holds 100,000 to 120,000 clones; roughly four fifths are singletons and the top ten take nearly 2.5%. The sample taken for sequencing was PBMCs. Receptors originate from a woman in her late teens or twenties in good health and CMV-seronegative.

The rearrangement joins TRBV5-1 to TRBJ2-1; 9 positions match TRBD2. Germline CDR1 and CDR2: SGHRS and YFSETQ. CDR3 length equals 15 residues. V gave up 0 bases and J gave up 5 bases; unmatched junction bases: 3. CDR3 coding DNA: TGCGCCAGCAGCTTGGAGCCTAGCGGGGACAATGAGCAGTTCTTC. Its protein product is CASSLEPSGDNEQFF.

The chain joins TRBV4-1 to TRBJ2-1; D possibly corresponds to TRBD1 (6 bases). Trimming cost V 1 base and J 8 bases, with 15 bases left between them. The CDR3 extends over 15 amino acids. CDR1 and CDR2 from the germline V gene are MGHRA and YSYEKL. The CDR3 protein is CASSQAAGVLDEQFF. CDR3 in DNA: TGCGCCAGCAGCCAAGCGGCAGGGGTTTTGGATGAGCAGTTCTTC.

The J gene is TRBJ1-4, the V gene TRBV5-1, with no clear D. Per germline, CDR1 SGHRS and CDR2 YFSETQ. CDR3 size: 15 residues. Trimming pared 3 bases from V and 0 bases from J, leaving 9 bases between. The CDR3, as DNA: TGCGCCAGCAGCTCTTCTTTTGCAACTAATGAAAAACTGTTTTTT. Its translation is CASSSSFATNEKLFF. The whole variable domain, remainder taken from reference TRBV5-1 and TRBJ1-4, is KAGVTQTPRYLIKTRGQQVTLSCSPISGHRSVSWYQQTPGQGLQFLFEYFSETQRNKGNFPGRFSGRQFSNSRSEMNVSTLELGDSALYLCASSSSFATNEKLFFGSGTQLSVL.

J is TRBJ2-2 and V is TRBV18; D possibly corresponds to TRBD2 (6 bases). The CDR3 is made up of 15 amino acids. Germline values: CDR1 KGHSH, CDR2 LQKENI. The V and J ends lost 3 bases and 6 bases respectively, with 14 bases between them. CDR3 loop: CASSPPGLHAGELFF. CDR3 bases: TGTGCCAGCTCACCGCCGGGACTCCATGCCGGGGAGCTGTTTTTT.

This clone came up a few times. This chain uses TRBV6-5 with TRBJ2-1; TRBD2 aligns across 11 bases. V lost 6 bases to trimming and J lost 6 bases; unmatched junction nucleotides: 7. CDR3 size: 15 residues. CDR1 and CDR2 (germline): MNHEY, SVGAGI. Here the CDR3 DNA reads TGTGCCAGCAGCCGACTAGCGGGGTCTCCCAATGAGCAGTTCTTC. This gives the protein CASSRLAGSPNEQFF.

The chain has TRBV9 and TRBJ1-2, with TRBD1 matching 7 bases. The length of the CDR3 is 15 residues. Looked up from germline, CDR1 is SGDLS and CDR2 is YYNGEE. Trimming removed 3 bases from V and 4 bases from J; junction bases left unmatched: 9. The CDR3 is CASSAGTEKSYGYTF. The CDR3 nucleotides read TGTGCCAGCAGCGCCGGGACAGAGAAGTCCTATGGCTACACCTTC.

V and J are TRBV7-6 and TRBJ1-1; possibly TRBD1 for D (5 bases). Trimming took 4 bases from V and 11 from J, leaving 14 bases between them. CDR1 and CDR2 (germline): SGHVS, FNYEAQ. The CDR3 has 12 residues. DNA of the CDR3: TGTGCCAGCAGCTCCTACGGGGGTCTGGCTTTCTTT. Translation: CASSSYGGLAFF. Supplemented by reference TRBV7-6 and TRBJ1-1, the full variable domain reads GAGVSQSPRYKVTKRGQDVALRCDPISGHVSLYWYRQALGQGPEFLTYFNYEAQQDKSGLPNDRFSAERPEGSISTLTIQRTEQRDSAMYRCASSSYGGLAFFGQGTRLTVV.

V is TRBV7-2 and J is TRBJ2-7; D is perhaps TRBD2 (5 bases). V shed 1 base and J shed 3 bases, with 13 bases lying between them. The CDR3 contains 15 residues. Per the germline V gene, CDR1 is SGHTA and CDR2 is FQGNSA. The DNA for the CDR3 is TGTGCCAGCAGCTTAGAGCTGGACTTATTCTACGAGCAGTACTTC. Translated, it gives CASSLELDLFYEQYF.

This chain joins TRBV6-5 and TRBJ2-7; 11 nucleotides align to TRBD2. The CDR3 covers 15 residues. Germline V gene lookup returns CDR1 MNHEY and CDR2 SVGAGI. The junction had 10 bases not matched to a gene; V was cut back by 5 bases and J by 7 bases. This chain's CDR3 is CASSVFSGRAGEQYF. The CDR3 DNA reads TGTGCCAGCAGTGTCTTTAGCGGGAGGGCCGGGGAGCAGTACTTC.